This T cell receptor beta chain was found in a study of T cells in Graves' hyperthyroidism and ophthalmopathy. Regarding the study as a whole: The majority of expanded thyroid clonotypes above 0.001 also appeared in blood.

Trimming pared 8 bases from V and 0 bases from J, leaving 22 bases between. This CDR3 is 17 amino acids long. In germline, CDR1 is MDHEN, CDR2 SYDVKM. Amplified TCR beta CDR3 regions derived from RNA transcripts. HTBI primers were used for first-round RT-PCR of the TCR CDR3. TCRdb re-called the multiplex PCR reads with MiXCR, one entry per CDR3 protein. Here the sample spans 300,000 to 450,000 distinct CDR3 sequences, roughly 20% being singletons. The table lists this clonotype with many counts. Its matching antigen is unknown. This TCR came from a woman aged 40 to 49 with Graves' ophthalmopathy. The specimen was blood. The V gene is TRBV28, the J gene TRBJ1-1; TRBD1 is a possible D gene (5 bases). CDR3 DNA sequence: TGTGCCAGCTCTTCCTGGGACCTCCTCAGCATGAACACTGAAGCTTTCTTT. This translates into CASSSWDLLSMNTEAFF.